The rows below give T cell receptor beta chains drawn from one sample of a study of T cells in Graves' hyperthyroidism and ophthalmopathy. Using its own MiXCR run on the multiplex PCR reads, TCRdb lists one record per CDR3 protein. The repertoire holds about 510,000 distinct CDR3 sequences, with 40% to 55% as singletons. The sequenced sample was peripheral blood or thyroid tissue (not recorded which). Source of these receptors: an adult woman with Graves' disease, either hyperthyroidism or ophthalmopathy (not recorded which). Each CDR3 is given with its conserved first and last residue. A D gene is named only where the DNA matches it firmly. Some rows have no size entry. The others give once, few or many, or a class for an expanded clone.

clone_size,d_call,j_call,v_call,cdr3_nt,cdr3_aa
-,-,TRBJ1-6,TRBV3-1,TGTGCCAGCAGCCAAGCAGGAAGCTCCTATAATTCACCCCTCCACTTT,CASSQAGSSYNSPLHF
once,-,TRBJ2-3,TRBV20-1,TGCAGTGCTATTGTCGGTACAGATACGCAGTATTTT,CSAIVGTDTQYF
many,TRBD1,TRBJ2-5,TRBV7-8,TGTGCCACCTCGGGCAGGGACAGCCTCCAAGAGACCCAGTACTTC,CATSGRDSLQETQYF
many,TRBD1,TRBJ2-5,TRBV5-6,TGTGCCAGCAGCTTGTTTTGGGGGACAGGGGGCGTTGGGGAGACCCAGTACTTC,CASSLFWGTGGVGETQYF
-,-,TRBJ1-5,TRBV15,TGTGCCGCCAGCAGCAAGGACAGCCATCAGCCCCAGCATTTT,CAASSKDSHQPQHF
many,-,TRBJ1-1,TRBV29-1,TGCAGCGTTAAGGACAGAACTATGAACACTGAAGCTTTCTTT,CSVKDRTMNTEAFF
-,-,TRBJ1-6,TRBV12-3/TRBV12-4,TGTGCCAGCAGTTACTCTCTGGGGAGATCACCCCTCCACTTT,CASSYSLGRSPLHF
many,TRBD1,TRBJ1-1,TRBV6-5,TGTGCCAGCAGTAGACAGGGGTACACTGAAGCTTTCTTT,CASSRQGYTEAFF
many,-,TRBJ1-2,TRBV29-1,TGCAGCGTGAGAAGGGATGACTATGGCTACACCTTC,CSVRRDDYGYTF
-,-,TRBJ1-1,TRBV10-3,TGTGCCATACGGGAGGCAGGCTGGGACACTGAAGCTTTCTTT,CAIREAGWDTEAFF
-,TRBD1,TRBJ2-5,TRBV20-1,TGCAGTGCTAGGGATTCCGGGACAGGGAGTGGGGAGGCCCAGTACTTC,CSARDSGTGSGEAQYF
-,-,TRBJ1-2,TRBV12-3/TRBV12-4,TGTGCCAGCAGTTCAGGGTCCGGCTACACCTTC,CASSSGSGYTF
-,-,TRBJ2-5,TRBV29-1,TGCAGCGTTCCCGGGGGCCTCCAAGAGACCCAGTACTTC,CSVPGGLQETQYF
many,-,TRBJ2-7,TRBV10-3,TGTGCCATCAAACAGGACGGACTCTACGAGCAGTACTTC,CAIKQDGLYEQYF
many,-,TRBJ1-5,TRBV20-1,TGCAGTGCTAGCCATCTAGACTATAGCAATCAGCCCCAGCATTTT,CSASHLDYSNQPQHF
few,-,TRBJ1-6,TRBV2,TGTGCCAGCAGTGAGACAGGCCCCAGATATTCACCCCTCCACTTT,CASSETGPRYSPLHF
many,-,TRBJ1-1,TRBV10-3,TGTGCCATCAGTGAGGACACTGAAGCTTTCTTT,CAISEDTEAFF
few,TRBD1,TRBJ1-2,TRBV6-5,TGTGCCAGCAGCGGGGGACAGGGGGCGTCTGGCTACACCTTC,CASSGGQGASGYTF
-,TRBD1,TRBJ2-7,TRBV7-9,TGTGCCAGCAGCTCTGGCCAGGGACAGGGGATCTACGAGCAGTACTTC,CASSSGQGQGIYEQYF
many,TRBD1,TRBJ2-7,TRBV29-1,TGCAGCGCAGGACAGGGGGCCTACGAGCAGTACTTC,CSAGQGAYEQYF
-,-,TRBJ1-1,TRBV19,TGTGCCAGTAGTACGCAGGTGGGGGCTGAAGCTTTCTTT,CASSTQVGAEAFF
-,-,TRBJ1-5,TRBV19,TGTGCCAGTAGTATCCCTGGACAGAACAATCAGCCCCAGCATTTT,CASSIPGQNNQPQHF
-,-,TRBJ2-2,TRBV2,TGTGCCAGCAGCGGGACGGTGACCGGGGAGCTGTTTTTT,CASSGTVTGELFF
-,-,TRBJ2-7,TRBV18,TGTGCCGCAGGCAATTCCTACGAGCAGTACTTC,CAAGNSYEQYF
-,-,TRBJ1-1,TRBV6-1,TGTGCCAGCAGTGGTGAGGTGGAGACAGAGCCGGGGAGGTCGACTGAAGCTTTCTTT,CASSGEVETEPGRSTEAFF
-,-,TRBJ2-6,TRBV7-8,TGTGCCAGCAGCTTAGAGGAGTGGGCGGGGTTTGGGGCCAACGTCCTGACTTTC,CASSLEEWAGFGANVLTF
-,-,TRBJ1-1,TRBV29-1,TGCAGCGGCATTGAAGGGCGAGCTTTCTTT,CSGIEGRAFF
few,-,TRBJ2-6,TRBV7-6,TGTGCCAGCAGCTCCGGGACAACCTCTGGGGCCAACGTCCTGACTTTC,CASSSGTTSGANVLTF
many,-,TRBJ1-1,TRBV11-2,TGTGCCAGCAACGCCCTCCGGGGTGGACCGTGGACTGAAGCTTTCTTT,CASNALRGGPWTEAFF
many,-,TRBJ2-2,TRBV11-2,TGTGCCAGCAGCAAAAATACAGGGACGAACACCGGGGAGCTGTTTTTT,CASSKNTGTNTGELFF
-,TRBD1,TRBJ1-1,TRBV10-3,TGTGCCATCAGTGGACCGGGACAGGGTAACACTGAAGCTTTCTTT,CAISGPGQGNTEAFF
-,-,TRBJ2-5,TRBV29-1,TGCAGCGTGGCACCGACAGGACGGCAAGAGACCCAGTACTTC,CSVAPTGRQETQYF
few,-,TRBJ2-3,TRBV9,TGTGCCAGCAGCGTGGGTTACACAGATACGCAGTATTTT,CASSVGYTDTQYF
once,-,TRBJ2-5,TRBV19,TGTGCCAGTAGCACAGGGCCCGACGAGACCCAGTACTTC,CASSTGPDETQYF
many,-,TRBJ1-4,TRBV14,TGTGCCAGCAGCCTCCTCGGGGCAACTAATGAAAAACTGTTTTTT,CASSLLGATNEKLFF
once,-,TRBJ1-2,TRBV7-2,TGTGCCAGCAGCAACCGCGGCGAGGACGTCTATGGCTACACCTTC,CASSNRGEDVYGYTF
-,-,TRBJ1-1,TRBV14,TGTGCCAGCAGCCAAATGACAGGTTATTACACTGAAGCTTTCTTT,CASSQMTGYYTEAFF
-,-,TRBJ1-5,TRBV15,TGTGCCACCAGCAGGAGATTCCGGGACTTCAATCAGCCCCAGCATTTT,CATSRRFRDFNQPQHF
many,TRBD1,TRBJ1-6,TRBV2,TGTGCCAGGGGACAGGGAGGCTCACCCCTCCACTTT,CARGQGGSPLHF
-,-,TRBJ2-5,TRBV7-3,TGTGCCAGCAGCCCCCAGTACTTC,CASSPQYF
few,TRBD1,TRBJ1-6,TRBV27,TGTGCCAGCAGTTTGCAGAGGACAGGGGCGACCAATTCACCCCTCCACTTT,CASSLQRTGATNSPLHF
-,-,TRBJ1-1,TRBV29-1,TGCAGCGTTGGCGGGTTCTTCGGGAACACTGAAGCTTTCTTT,CSVGGFFGNTEAFF
many,-,TRBJ1-1,TRBV12-3/TRBV12-4,TGTGCCAGCAAGGCTGGGTCTGAAGCTTTCTTT,CASKAGSEAFF
many,-,TRBJ1-1,TRBV29-1,TGCAGCGTTGAACAGGGATCTGAAGCTTTCTTT,CSVEQGSEAFF
-,-,TRBJ2-2,TRBV7-2,TGTGCCAGCAGCTCCCCTGAGGATTCCACCGGGGAGCTGTTTTTT,CASSSPEDSTGELFF
few,-,TRBJ1-6,TRBV3-1,TGTGCCGGCAGCCAATTCTTAGAGGATTCACCCCTCCACTTT,CAGSQFLEDSPLHF
few,TRBD2,TRBJ2-7,TRBV4-3,TGCGCCAGCAGCCAAGAGAGGACTAGCTTCGACGAGCAGTACTTC,CASSQERTSFDEQYF
-,-,TRBJ2-7,TRBV7-9,TGTGCCAGCAGCTGGACCCGGGGAAGACACGAGCAGTACTTC,CASSWTRGRHEQYF
-,TRBD1,TRBJ2-6,TRBV5-1,TGCGCCAGCAGCTTCTCGACAGGGACTGGGGCCAACGTCCTGACTTTC,CASSFSTGTGANVLTF
few,-,TRBJ1-1,TRBV12-3/TRBV12-4,TGTGCCAGCAGACGTGTAGCTGAAGCTTTCTTT,CASRRVAEAFF
-,TRBD2,TRBJ2-5,TRBV7-6,TGTGCCAGCAACCCTAGCGGGAGTGGGGAGACCCAGTACTTC,CASNPSGSGETQYF
few,-,TRBJ1-4,TRBV3-1,TGTGCCAGCAGCCAAGGTCTCGTCTCCGAAGGGGAAAAACTGTTTTTT,CASSQGLVSEGEKLFF
-,TRBD2,TRBJ2-7,TRBV5-1,TGCGCCAGCAGCTTTGGTCTAGCGGGCATTTCCTACGAGCAGTACTTC,CASSFGLAGISYEQYF
once,-,TRBJ2-1,TRBV24-1,TGTGCCATCGGGACATTCGGGACCAACAATGAGCAGTTCTTC,CAIGTFGTNNEQFF
many,TRBD2,TRBJ2-7,TRBV13,TGTGCCAGCAGCTCAACACCGACTAGCGGCGAGCAGTACTTC,CASSSTPTSGEQYF
-,-,TRBJ2-5,TRBV20-1,TGCAGTGCCGACTGGCAAGAGACCCAGTACTTC,CSADWQETQYF
-,TRBD1,TRBJ2-4,TRBV20-1,TGCAGTGCTAGACCCGGGGCCAGGGGGAACATTCAGTACTTC,CSARPGARGNIQYF
many,TRBD1,TRBJ2-7,TRBV29-1,TGCAGCGTTGTCCGGGACAGGGGGTTCTACGAGCAGTACTTC,CSVVRDRGFYEQYF
-,-,TRBJ2-2,TRBV7-2,TGTGCCAGTAGTGACTTCGGGGGGCCGAACACCGGGGAGCTGTTTTTT,CASSDFGGPNTGELFF
-,TRBD1,TRBJ1-5,TRBV20-1,TGCAGTGCGCCCCTGGGCAGGGGGCGAGAGACCCAGCATTTT,CSAPLGRGRETQHF